These T cell receptor beta chains were read from a single sample in a study of cytomegalovirus exposure and HLA in healthy donors. Some clones are missing from TCRdb's copy, which holds only in-frame ones; the method was immunoSEQ multiplex PCR. The repertoire consists of 150,000 to 200,000 clones, with 82% occurring once and the leading ten covering roughly 1.6%. The sequencing sample was made of PBMCs. These TCRs come from a girl aged 5 to 17 in good health and CMV-seropositive. Each CDR3 is given with its conserved first and last residue. A D gene is named only where the DNA matches it firmly. Part of the rows lack a size; the others show once, few, many or a class for expanded clones.

TRBJ2-2 NA TRBV6-5 NA TGTGCCAGCAGCCCAGGACAGCCCACCGGGGAGCTGTTTTTT CASSPGQPTGELFF
TRBJ2-6 few TRBV7-8 NA TGTGCCAGCAGCTTAGTAAGGGGTGAGCTCTTTCCCGGGGCCAACGTCCTGACTTTC CASSLVRGELFPGANVLTF
TRBJ1-4 NA TRBV28 NA TGTGCCAGCAGTTTGACAGGAGTCCATGAAAAACTGTTTTTT CASSLTGVHEKLFF
TRBJ2-3 NA TRBV4-1 NA TGCGCCAGCAGCTTCCACGGTCCCAGGCCGAACGTTACGCAGTATTTT CASSFHGPRPNVTQYF
TRBJ2-3 NA TRBV7-2 NA TGTGCCAGCAGCTTAGCGCCGGTGGGGGCGGGAGATACGCAGTATTTT CASSLAPVGAGDTQYF
TRBJ2-1 NA TRBV6-5 TRBD2 TGTGCCAGCAGCTTGGGGACTAGCGGCTACAATGAGCAGTTCTTC CASSLGTSGYNEQFF
TRBJ2-1 NA TRBV7-8 TRBD2 TGTGCCAGCAGTCCGCTAGCGGGGTCCTACAATGAGCAGTTCTTC CASSPLAGSYNEQFF
TRBJ2-7 NA TRBV29-1 TRBD1 TGCAGCGTCGAAACAGGGGTAGGGACCTACGAGCAGTACTTC CSVETGVGTYEQYF
TRBJ1-6 NA TRBV27 NA TGTGCCAGCAGTTGGACAACCCTCCCTTCCTATAATTCACCCCTCCACTTT CASSWTTLPSYNSPLHF
TRBJ1-1 few TRBV18 TRBD1 TGTGCCAGCTCATCCGACAGGGGGTACACTGAAGCTTTCTTT CASSSDRGYTEAFF
TRBJ2-5 NA TRBV28 TRBD2 TGTGCCAGCAGGCGAAAACTAGCGGACGGGACGGAGACCCAGTACTTC CASRRKLADGTETQYF
TRBJ1-2 NA TRBV10-3 NA TGTGCCATCCGGGAAGGACCGGCCAACTATGGCTACACCTTC CAIREGPANYGYTF
TRBJ2-1 NA TRBV4-3 NA TGCGCCAGCAGCCAGGACTCTAAAATTCCCTACAATGAGCAGTTCTTC CASSQDSKIPYNEQFF
TRBJ2-2 NA TRBV5-1 NA TGCGCCAGCAGCTTGGAGGGGCTGAGCGAACACACCGGGGAGCTGTTTTTT CASSLEGLSEHTGELFF
TRBJ2-2 NA TRBV28 NA TGTGCCACCCAGAGGGCCACAAACACCGGGGAGCTGTTTTTT CATQRATNTGELFF
TRBJ1-1 NA TRBV25-1 NA TGTGCCAGCAGTGAACAGGGTGAAGAGAAGTGCGCTTTCTTT CASSEQGEEKCAFF
TRBJ1-1 NA TRBV6-5 NA TGTGCCAGCAGGTTACTGGGCTCTAAGACTGAAGCTTTCTTT CASRLLGSKTEAFF
TRBJ2-7 NA TRBV28 NA TGTGCCAGCAGTTTGGTCGGGCGAGGGGGGGGACCCTACGAGCAGTACTTC CASSLVGRGGGPYEQYF
TRBJ1-3 NA TRBV5-1 NA TGCGCCAGCAGCTTGGTTGGAGATCCAAACTCTGGAAACACCATATATTTT CASSLVGDPNSGNTIYF
TRBJ2-1 NA TRBV28 TRBD2 TGTGCCAGCAGTGAACTAGCGCGGATCTACAATGAGCAGTTCTTC CASSELARIYNEQFF